The clone carrying this TCR beta chain was counted only a few times. Its antigen remains unknown. The sample originates from a study of blood T cells in healthy people across ages. Overall study: In model experiments, template switching was able to capture about one barcoded beta molecule for every two T cells that were present.

Broader study findings: Donor CMV infection status was unknown, possibly confounding age-related changes in expanded clonotypes.

Primers used in a second PCR of about 7 to 12 cycles were a sample-barcoded 5' primer and a J-beta primer mix. At least 2.5 million CDR3-containing paired-end reads were obtained per sample. Via MiXCR, TCRdb re-called the 5' RACE reads, giving one row per CDR3 protein. The sample carries approximately 1.5 million distinct CDR3 sequences, about 32% recorded once. Trimming stripped 5 bases from V and 8 bases from J, with 18 bases between. This CDR3 contains 14 residues. The V gene's germline CDR1 is SGHVS and CDR2 FNYEAQ. The genes are TRBV7-6 and TRBJ2-5, with a possible D match to TRBD1 (6 bases). Sequencing input: blood. The sequence came from a woman aged 25 to 45 in good health. The CDR3 bases are TGTGCCAGCAGCCCCCGGACAGACAGCGATACCCAGTACTTC. Protein sequence: CASSPRTDSDTQYF.